This T cell receptor beta chain was found in a study of T-cell reconstitution after alpha-beta-depleted transplantation in children. The ends lost 5 bases at V and 4 bases at J; junction bases unmatched: 6. The CDR3 runs 14 residues. Germline V gene sequence: CDR1 MDHEN, CDR2 SYDVKM. The TCRbeta library incorporated unique molecular identifiers. TCRdb fed the PCR reads into MiXCR, producing one record per CDR3 protein. The sample includes 350,000 to 400,000 distinct CDR3 sequences, roughly 22% of them seen just once. This sequence was found in a human donor who donated a stem cell graft to a child with acute myeloid leukemia. The rearrangement uses TRBV28 and TRBJ2-7; 9 positions agree with TRBD2. The sequencing here drew on PBMCs from the stem cell graft donor, taken from the stem cell graft. CDR3 amino acids: CASSLLAGRYEQYF. The CDR3 bases are TGTGCCAGCAGTCTACTAGCGGGCCGATACGAGCAGTACTTC.